This entry describes one T cell receptor beta chain. Its antigen target is currently unknown. One end of the junction does not line up with germline, which may come from a read error. This entry is derived from a study of blood T cells in healthy people across ages (dated by TCRdb to between 2014 and 2017). Study-level background: In model experiments, template switching captured about one uniquely barcoded TCR beta cDNA molecule for every two T cells. To avoid experimental bias, donors of different ages were randomly spread across the sequencing lanes. For two donors (one aged 18 to 29 and one aged 80 or older), the study analyzed two additional independent replicas of 1 million unique cDNA reads from the same blood draw. The donors were split into four age groups: young (average about 15 years), middle-aged (roughly 40), aged (roughly 60) and long-lived (roughly 86). Age-related changes in TCR beta repertoire diversity were measured in the study by deep sequencing normalized with unique cDNA molecular identifiers.

The donors were about 40 Caucasian individuals from Russia, aged roughly 6 to 90 years, who were systemically healthy. Approximately 9.3 milliliters of peripheral blood were collected from each donor into EDTA-treated Vacutainer tubes. Ficoll-Paque density-gradient centrifugation was used to isolate PBMCs, with at least 7 million obtained per sample. Total RNA was extracted from PBMCs with Trizol reagent, with at least 5 micrograms obtained per sample. For every donor, flow cytometry on a PBMC aliquot measured the percentage of naive CD45RAhigh/CD27high T cells. On the study overall, not on this receptor specifically: Estimates of total diversity based on one million sequenced T cells were regarded as lower bounds and as underestimates. Compared with the aged group, more naive CD4+ T cells, fewer expanded clones and increased TCR diversity were shown by the long-lived group, suggesting age selection. The percentage of naive T cells measured by flow cytometry correlated strongly with observed TCR beta diversity. Since profiling was done on bulk unsorted PBMCs, naive and antigen-experienced compartments could not be conclusively compared. Observed TCR beta diversity per million T cells fell roughly linearly with age, and a significant reduction was already apparent by age roughly 40. The CMV infection status of donors was not known, potentially confounding age-related changes in expanded clonotypes.

The library was made by 5' RACE. The sequencer was an Illumina HiSeq 2500. A second PCR of roughly 6 to 11 cycles was run with a J-beta primer mix and a sample-barcoded 5' primer. Each TCR beta cDNA molecule received a unique molecular identifier from a template-switch 5' adaptor carrying 12 random nucleotides. Each sample yielded at least 3 million CDR3-containing paired-end reads. The Mint cDNA synthesis kit, primed by a TRBC-specific oligonucleotide, was used to synthesize first-strand cDNA from all RNA. All cDNA was treated with uracil-DNA glycosylase and then went through a first 18-cycle PCR with the universal primers M1SS and BC2_uni_R. On the authors' methods: For normalization, 1 million high-quality reads were randomly selected from each sample, with every read carrying a distinct molecular identifier. Instead of being binned into consensus sequences, reads that shared molecular identifiers were thrown out. CDR3 identification, clonotype clustering and error correction used MiTCR with a Q25 quality threshold and the strictest error-elimination algorithm. A nonparametric unseen species model with Euler transformation was used to estimate a lower bound on total TCR beta diversity. The public reads were reanalyzed by TCRdb: fastp trimming at Q25, MiXCR alignment, in-frame beta chains only. When rows share a CDR3 protein, they turn into one entry using the most common DNA and genes. TCRdb's processing, not the authors' own work, is the source of the V and J calls. The sample yields 550,000 to 700,000 distinct CDR3 sequences; 25% to 30% were counted once. The ten largest account for approximately 18% of the sample.

The germline V gene encodes CDR1 PRHDT and CDR2 FYEKMQ (reference sequence). The CDR3 starts with the cysteine, ends with the phenylalanine, and has 14 residues. The entry retains the CDR3 DNA only, 42 bases that are in frame from base 1. This TCR was sampled from a woman in her seventies in good health. Sequenced material: blood. In this chain, TRBV13 is recombined with TRBJ2-1, with the D segment possibly TRBD1 or TRBD2, each aligning over 5 bases. CDR3 region: CAGSAIAGTAEQFF. The bases read TGTGCCGGCAGCGCGATTGCCGGGACCGCCGAGCAGTTCTTC.